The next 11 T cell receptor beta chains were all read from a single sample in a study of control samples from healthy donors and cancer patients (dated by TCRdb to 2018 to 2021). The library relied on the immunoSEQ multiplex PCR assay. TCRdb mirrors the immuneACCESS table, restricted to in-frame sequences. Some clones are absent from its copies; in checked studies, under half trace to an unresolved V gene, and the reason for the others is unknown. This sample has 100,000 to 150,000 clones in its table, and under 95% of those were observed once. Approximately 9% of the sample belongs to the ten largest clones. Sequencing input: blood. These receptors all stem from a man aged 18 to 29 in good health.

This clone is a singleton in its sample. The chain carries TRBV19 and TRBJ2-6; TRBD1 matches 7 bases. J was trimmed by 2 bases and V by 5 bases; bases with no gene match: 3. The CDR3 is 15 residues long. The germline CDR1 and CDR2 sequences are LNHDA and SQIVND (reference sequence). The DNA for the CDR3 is TGTGCCAGTAGTCGACAGGGAGCTGGGGCCAACGTCCTGACTTTC. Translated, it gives CASSRQGAGANVLTF.

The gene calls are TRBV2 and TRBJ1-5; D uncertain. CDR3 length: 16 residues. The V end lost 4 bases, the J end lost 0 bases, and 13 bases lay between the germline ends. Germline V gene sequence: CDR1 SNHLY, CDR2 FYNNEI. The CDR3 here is CASSVGSGNSNQPQHF. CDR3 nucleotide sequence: TGTGCCAGCAGTGTTGGGTCAGGCAATAGCAATCAGCCCCAGCATTTT.

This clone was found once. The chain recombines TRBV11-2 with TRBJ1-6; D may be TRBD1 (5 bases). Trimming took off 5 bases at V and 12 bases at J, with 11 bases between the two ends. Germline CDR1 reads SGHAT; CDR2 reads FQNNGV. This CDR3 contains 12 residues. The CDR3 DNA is TGTGCCAGCAGCGCGGGACTGTTACCCCTCCACTTT. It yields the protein CASSAGLLPLHF.

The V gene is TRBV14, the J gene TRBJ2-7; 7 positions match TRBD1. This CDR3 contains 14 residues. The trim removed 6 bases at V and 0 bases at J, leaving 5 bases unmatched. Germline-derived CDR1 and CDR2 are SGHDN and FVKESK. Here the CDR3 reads CASRPNRGSYEQYF. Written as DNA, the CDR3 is TGTGCCAGCAGACCGAACAGGGGCTCCTACGAGCAGTACTTC.

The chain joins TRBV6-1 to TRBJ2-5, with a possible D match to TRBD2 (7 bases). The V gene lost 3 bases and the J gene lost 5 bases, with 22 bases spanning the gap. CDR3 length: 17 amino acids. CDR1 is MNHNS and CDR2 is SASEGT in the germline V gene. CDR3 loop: CASSESEGGALMETQYF. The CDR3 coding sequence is TGTGCCAGCAGTGAGAGTGAGGGGGGGGCTCTCATGGAGACCCAGTACTTC.

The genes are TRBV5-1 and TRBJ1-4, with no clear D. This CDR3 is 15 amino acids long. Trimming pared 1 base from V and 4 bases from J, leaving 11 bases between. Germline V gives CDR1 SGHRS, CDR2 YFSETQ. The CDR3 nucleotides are TGCGCCAGCAGCTTGAGGACTGGAGGTAATGAAAAACTGTTTTTT. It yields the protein CASSLRTGGNEKLFF.

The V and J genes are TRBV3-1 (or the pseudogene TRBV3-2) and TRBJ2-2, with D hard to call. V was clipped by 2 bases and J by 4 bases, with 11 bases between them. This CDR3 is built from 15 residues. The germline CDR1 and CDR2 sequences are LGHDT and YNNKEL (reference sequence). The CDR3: CASSQRVTLTGELFF. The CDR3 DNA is TGTGCCAGCAGCCAACGGGTCACTCTCACCGGGGAGCTGTTTTTT.

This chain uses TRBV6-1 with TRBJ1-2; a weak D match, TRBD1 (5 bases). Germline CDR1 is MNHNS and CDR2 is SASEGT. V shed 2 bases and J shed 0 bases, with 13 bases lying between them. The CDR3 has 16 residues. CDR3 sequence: CASSEFLTATNYGYTF. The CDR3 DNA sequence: TGTGCCAGCAGTGAATTCCTGACAGCCACTAACTATGGCTACACCTTC.

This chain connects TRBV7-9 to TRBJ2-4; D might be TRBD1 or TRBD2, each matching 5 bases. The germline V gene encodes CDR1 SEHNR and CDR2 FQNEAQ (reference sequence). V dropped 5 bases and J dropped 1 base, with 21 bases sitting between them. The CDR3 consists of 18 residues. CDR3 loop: CASSHHLRGQVAKNIQYF. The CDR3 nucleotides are TGTGCCAGCAGCCACCACCTCCGGGGCCAGGTGGCCAAAAACATTCAGTACTTC.

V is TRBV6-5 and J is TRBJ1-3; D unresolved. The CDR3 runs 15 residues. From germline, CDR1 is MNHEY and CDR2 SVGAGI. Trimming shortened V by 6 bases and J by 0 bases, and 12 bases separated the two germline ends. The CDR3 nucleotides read TGTGCCAGCAGGGACGAAATGAGCTCTGGAAACACCATATATTTT. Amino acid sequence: CASRDEMSSGNTIYF.

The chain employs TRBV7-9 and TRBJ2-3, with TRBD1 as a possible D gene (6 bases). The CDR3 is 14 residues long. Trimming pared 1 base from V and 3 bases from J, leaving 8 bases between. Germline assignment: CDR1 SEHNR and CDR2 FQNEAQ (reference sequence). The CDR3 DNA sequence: TGTGCCAGCAGCTTAGTTACAGGGACAGATACGCAGTATTTT. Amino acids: CASSLVTGTDTQYF. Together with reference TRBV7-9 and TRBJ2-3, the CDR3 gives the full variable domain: DTGVSQNPRHKITKRGQNVTFRCDPISEHNRLYWYRQTLGQGPEFLTYFQNEAQLEKSRLLSDRFSAERPKGSFSTLEIQRTEQGDSAMYLCASSLVTGTDTQYFGPGTRLTVL.